The rows below give T cell receptor beta chains drawn from one sample of a study of T cell responses to AZD1222 COVID-19 vaccine. Only in-frame clones appear in the TCRdb table, and some are missing; sequencing was by immunoSEQ multiplex PCR. The table has more than 95,000 clones, more than 75% seen once; the top ten hold over 3%. The source material was peripheral blood, sampled 28 days after the second dose of the MenACWY control vaccine. The origin of the receptors is an adult who received the MenACWY meningococcal vaccine as a control. The conserved cysteine and the conserved F or W are not part of the CDR3 here.

j_call v_call cdr3_aa
TRBJ2-5 TRBV7-2 ASSSSSGGQETQY
TRBJ2-2 TRBV7-2 ASSLVQQDTGELF
TRBJ1-2 TRBV28 ASRTPGRQVSWGGYT
TRBJ2-3 TRBV3-1/TRBV3-2 ASSQSEAAGGPNSSTDTQY
TRBJ2-5 TRBV5-1 ASSLGGLGTSSQTQY
TRBJ1-2 TRBV10-3 AIGRDRGVGYT
TRBJ1-1 TRBV4-1 ASSQGGNTEAF
TRBJ2-5 TRBV24-1 AIGTSGGRETQY
TRBJ2-1 TRBV29-1 SVTAGGMDEQF
TRBJ2-1 TRBV30 AWSPGGSGAYNEQF
TRBJ2-1 TRBV27 ASSPGTSGTNEQF
TRBJ2-7 TRBV5-6 ASSLAPAGQGYEQY
TRBJ2-2 TRBV6-6 ASKSMGTANTGELF
TRBJ2-7 TRBV9 ASSVAGHEQY
TRBJ2-1 TRBV5-6 ASSFPGTSGRNEQF
TRBJ1-2 TRBV28 ASSFQARDYGYT
TRBJ1-2 TRBV21-1 ASSTGTPKGDYGYT
TRBJ1-4 TRBV23-1 ASSHPRFPSGEKLF
TRBJ1-1 TRBV6-5 ASSTGRVNTEAF
TRBJ2-5 TRBV3-1/TRBV3-2 ASSQDCGTQGTQY
TRBJ1-6 TRBV6-2/TRBV6-3 ASSIDRGSNSPLH
TRBJ1-4 TRBV7-2 ASSVDRGRDEKLF
TRBJ2-3 TRBV5-1 ASSSGTSGGGQDTQY
TRBJ1-1 TRBV7-9 ASSLDMNTEAF
TRBJ2-2 TRBV30 AWSPIPRGRGNTGELF
TRBJ1-6 TRBV10-3 AISSTDYNSPLH